This T cell receptor beta chain was sequenced in a study of cytomegalovirus exposure and HLA in healthy donors. The CDR3 extends over 14 amino acids. From germline, CDR1 is SGHVS and CDR2 FQNEAQ. The V end lost 6 bases, the J end lost 2 bases, and 13 bases lay between the germline ends. The PCR had 60 Vbeta and 13 Jbeta primers. TCRdb keeps only in-frame clones here, not all; method: immunoSEQ multiplex PCR. This table has about 110,000 clones, 65% to 85% appearing once. The chain links TRBV7-8 to TRBJ2-5; D possibly corresponds to TRBD1 (6 bases). Source material: PBMCs. This clonotype was obtained from a woman younger than 45 in good health and CMV-seropositive. CDR3 amino acids: CASRLRGTQETQYF. CDR3 DNA: TGTGCCAGCAGGCTAAGGGGGACGCAAGAGACCCAGTACTTC.